Below are 14 T cell receptor beta chains sequenced from a single sample in a study of technical replicates of blood from a handful of donors (TCRdb year 2017). The method was the immunoSEQ multiplex PCR assay. This is the immuneACCESS table as TCRdb keeps it, with only in-frame sequences that have V and J called. A part of the clones is gone; compared with another copy, unresolved V genes explain less than half, and the rest is unexplained. For this sample there are tens of thousands of clones; around nine tenths appear just once. The top ten hold 4% to 5% of the sample. The sequencing sample was made of PBMCs. These TCRs come from a human donor in good health. Some clones in this sample may be carry-over from other donors' samples.

This rearrangement joins TRBV25-1 to TRBJ2-7; D gene uncertain. Trimming pared 6 bases from V and 2 bases from J, leaving 20 bases between. Germline values: CDR1 MGHDK, CDR2 SYGVNS. The CDR3 runs 16 residues. In DNA form, the CDR3 reads TGTGCCAGCAGCCCCGGCGGTGGAGCGAGGACCTACGAGCAGTACTTC. The encoded protein is CASSPGGGARTYEQYF.

The chain combines TRBV6-4 with TRBJ2-1; 10 nucleotides align to TRBD2. V trimming: 8 bases; J trimming: 4 bases; junction bases outside the gene matches: 14. CDR1 and CDR2 from the germline V gene are MRHNA and SNTAGT. The CDR3 extends over 17 amino acids. CDR3 DNA: TGTGCCAGCCCGGGGACTAGCGACGACGAGTTATACAATGAGCAGTTCTTC. It yields the protein CASPGTSDDELYNEQFF.

As to this clone: A read error may produce the germline difference seen at one junction end. This chain uses TRBV2 with TRBJ2-2; 9 bases match TRBD2. This CDR3 is built from 15 residues. Germline V CDR1 and CDR2: SNHLY, FYNNEI. CDR3 sequence: CTSRPAGGRTGELFF. The CDR3 DNA reads as TGTACCAGCAGACCGGCGGGAGGGAGGACCGGGGAGCTGTTTTTT.

The chain joins TRBV6-4 to TRBJ1-4; TRBD1 matches 9 bases. Germline-derived CDR1 and CDR2 are MRHNA and SNTAGT. V lost 6 bases, J lost 7 bases, and 6 bases stayed unmatched. The CDR3 runs 14 residues. The CDR3 is CASRPGQGFEKLFF. CDR3 DNA: TGTGCCAGCAGGCCGGGACAGGGTTTTGAAAAACTGTTTTTT.

This clone was picked up one time. The gene calls are TRBV9 and TRBJ2-3; D gene unclear. Germline V gives CDR1 SGDLS, CDR2 YYNGEE. The CDR3 loop spans 12 amino acids. V gave up 0 bases and J gave up 3 bases, with 2 bases separating them. CDR3 sequence (DNA): TGTGCCAGCAGCGTAGTAACAGATACGCAGTATTTT. Amino acids: CASSVVTDTQYF. The complete variable domain, with remaining parts taken from reference TRBV9 and TRBJ2-3, reads DSGVTQTPKHLITATGQRVTLRCSPRSGDLSVYWYQQSLDQGLQFLIQYYNGEERAKGNILERFSAQQFPDLHSELNLSSLELGDSALYFCASSVVTDTQYFGPGTRLTVL.

This chain uses TRBV9 with TRBJ2-2, with a weak D call TRBD2 (6 bases). Between the trimmed V and J ends, which lost 0 bases and 5 bases, there was a span of 8 bases. Germline values: CDR1 SGDLS, CDR2 YYNGEE. The CDR3 contains 14 residues. CDR3 sequence reads: CASSVAGGTGELFF. The DNA of the CDR3 is TGTGCCAGCAGCGTAGCTGGAGGGACCGGGGAGCTGTTTTTT.

This clone was recorded once. This chain links TRBV6-1 with TRBJ1-4; D remains ambiguous. CDR1 is MNHNS and CDR2 is SASEGT in the germline V gene. The CDR3 is 14 amino acids. V lost 7 bases, J lost 0 bases, and 9 bases lay in between. CDR3 nucleotide sequence: TGTGCCAGCAAACGGGAACCAACTAATGAAAAACTGTTTTTT. Amino acids: CASKREPTNEKLFF.

The V call is TRBV28, the J call TRBJ1-1, with no clear D. CDR1 MDHEN and CDR2 SYDVKM come from the germline V gene. Trimming shortened V by 4 bases and J by 0 bases, and 21 bases separated the two germline ends. The CDR3 sequence is 18 residues long. The CDR3 DNA follows: TGTGCCAGCAGTTCCAGAGGGTTTTACGCGGATATGAACACTGAAGCTTTCTTT. It translates to CASSSRGFYADMNTEAFF.

This clone was found once. The chain recombines TRBV5-1 with TRBJ1-1; no firm D call. V lost 5 bases and J 2 bases, leaving 7 bases between the germline ends. Germline values: CDR1 SGHRS, CDR2 YFSETQ. This CDR3 comprises 12 residues. CDR3 residues: CASRAANTEAFF. CDR3 nucleotide sequence: TGCGCCAGCAGGGCCGCCAACACTGAAGCTTTCTTT.

The V call is TRBV9, the J call TRBJ1-4; 9 nucleotides match TRBD1. Trimming cost V 0 bases and J 0 bases; bases outside gene matches: 12. CDR1 is SGDLS, CDR2 YYNGEE, per germline. CDR3 length equals 20 residues. CDR3 sequence reads: CASSVGRQGEYSTTNEKLFF. In nucleotides, the CDR3 is TGTGCCAGCAGCGTAGGGAGACAGGGGGAATATTCTACAACTAATGAAAAACTGTTTTTT.

This chain links TRBV27 with TRBJ2-3, with D possibly matching TRBD2 (6 bases). Germline CDR1 MNHEY, CDR2 SMNVEV (reference sequence). V gave up 7 bases and J gave up 4 bases, with 21 bases separating them. This CDR3 has 16 amino acids. The CDR3 DNA is TGTGCCAGCACCCCGGGGGAACGATTAGTCCCAGATACGCAGTATTTT. Its protein product is CASTPGERLVPDTQYF.

This chain connects TRBV4-3 to TRBJ2-7, with D hard to call. Per the germline V gene, CDR1 is LGHNA and CDR2 is YSLEER. V was clipped by 1 base and J by 3 bases, with 7 bases between them. The CDR3 is made up of 13 amino acids. The CDR3 protein is CASSQGRVYEQYF. In DNA, the CDR3 is TGCGCCAGCAGCCAAGGCCGCGTCTACGAGCAGTACTTC.

This clone was seen a single time. V gene TRBV9 combines with J gene TRBJ1-3, with 7 bases identical to TRBD1. With V trimmed by 4 bases and J by 0 bases, 7 bases remained unmatched. CDR1 is SGDLS, CDR2 YYNGEE, per germline. CDR3 size: 16 residues. The CDR3 here is CASSPPGTVSGNTIYF. In DNA form, the CDR3 reads TGTGCCAGCAGCCCCCCGGGGACAGTCTCTGGAAACACCATATATTTT.

The V gene is TRBV9, the J gene TRBJ2-7; 7 nucleotides line up with TRBD2. CDR1 is SGDLS and CDR2 is YYNGEE in the germline V gene. The trim removed 3 bases at V and 0 bases at J, leaving 12 bases unmatched. This CDR3 contains 17 residues. The CDR3 spells CASSGSRSGKSSYEQYF. The CDR3 nucleotides read TGTGCCAGCAGCGGCTCCAGGAGCGGGAAGAGCTCCTACGAGCAGTACTTC.